This T cell receptor (beta chain) derives from a study of blood T cells in healthy people across ages. Primers used in a second PCR of about 7 to 12 cycles were a sample-barcoded 5' primer and a J-beta primer mix. Unique molecular identifiers of 12 random nucleotides labeled each cDNA. TCRdb used MiXCR to reprocess the 5' RACE reads, holding one entry per CDR3 protein. The sample carries around 1,000,000 distinct CDR3 sequences, under 30% recorded once. Trimming pared 7 bases from V and 1 base from J, leaving 8 bases between. This CDR3 is 13 amino acids long. A remark on this clonotype: The antigen remains undetermined.

General study findings and limits: In long-lived donors, naive CD4+ cell counts and diversity exceeded those of aged donors.

These same data were also listed under a study on T cells of mothers and their children. That source notes: Healthy Caucasian mothers, a few in number, and their six children were the donors.

Input material: blood. The chain is built from TRBV12-3 or TRBV12-4 and TRBJ1-3; D uncertain. The sequence came from a girl aged 2 to 10 in good health. The CDR3: CASMRGSGNTIYF. DNA of the CDR3: TGTGCCAGCATGAGAGGGTCTGGAAACACCATATATTTT.